This TCR beta chain was recovered during a study of OX40 agonist ivuxolimab in advanced cancers. The repertoire was sequenced with immunoSEQ multiplex PCR; TCRdb's copy has only in-frame clones and lacks some. The repertoire has around 13,000 clones, 75% to 85% of them found once; the top ten carry over 40%. The CDR3 contains 17 residues. V lost 0 bases to trimming and J lost 4 bases; unmatched junction nucleotides: 8. The germline V gene has CDR1 SGHRS and CDR2 YFSETQ. The TCR was taken from an adult with an advanced solid tumor such as melanoma, head and neck, liver or kidney cancer. Sequencing was performed on CD4+ or CD8+ T cells sorted from blood, taken in a trial of the OX40 agonist ivuxolimab. V usage is TRBV5-1 and J usage is TRBJ2-2; TRBD1 matches 8 bases. CDR3 nucleotides: TGCGCCAGCAGCTTGGGGTTCGGACAGGGAGTCACCGGGGAGCTGTTTTTT. Translating it yields CASSLGFGQGVTGELFF.